This T cell receptor beta chain was recovered during a study of blood T cell repertoires in COVID-19. Study at large: The study drew acute and convalescent COVID-19 samples from the United States, Italy and Spain. PBMCs, B-cell-depleted T cells, or T cells were the source of the cDNA or gDNA that made up the material.

V was trimmed by 7 bases and J by 4 bases, leaving 9 bases between them. The CDR3 is made up of 11 amino acids. Germline V CDR1 and CDR2: SQVTM, ANQGSEA. Authors' methods: Amplified reference gene primers provided the basis for estimating nucleated cell counts. Libraries were prepared by immunoSEQ multiplex PCR; TCRdb keeps only in-frame clonotypes and omits some of them. V, J and clone size were drawn from that table, and D and trimming were deduced from the DNA. The sample contains roughly 130,000 clones, roughly 90% of which appear only once. Sequenced: peripheral blood. This TCR was sampled from a man aged 60-69 years with COVID-19, enrolled during active disease. This sequence joins TRBV29-1 and TRBJ2-3; unclear D gene. CDR3 residues: CSAARADTQYF. CDR3 DNA: TGCAGCGCCGCGCGTGCAGATACGCAGTATTTT.